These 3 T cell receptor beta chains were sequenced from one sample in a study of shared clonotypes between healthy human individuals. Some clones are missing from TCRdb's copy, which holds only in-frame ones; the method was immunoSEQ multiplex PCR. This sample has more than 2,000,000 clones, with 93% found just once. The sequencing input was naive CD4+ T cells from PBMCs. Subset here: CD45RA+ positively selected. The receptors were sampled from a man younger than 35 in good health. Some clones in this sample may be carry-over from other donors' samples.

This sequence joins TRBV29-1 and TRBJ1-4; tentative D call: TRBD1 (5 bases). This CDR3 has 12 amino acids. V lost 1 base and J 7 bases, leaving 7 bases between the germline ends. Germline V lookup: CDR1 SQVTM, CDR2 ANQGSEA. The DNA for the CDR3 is TGCAGCGTTGAAGGCGGGGCTGAAAAACTGTTTTTT. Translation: CSVEGGAEKLFF.

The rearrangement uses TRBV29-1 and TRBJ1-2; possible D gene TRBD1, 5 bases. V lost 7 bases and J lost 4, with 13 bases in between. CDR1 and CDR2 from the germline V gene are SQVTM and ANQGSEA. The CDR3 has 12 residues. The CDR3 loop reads CSARGDRYGYTF. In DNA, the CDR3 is TGCAGCGCTAGAGGGGACCGCTATGGCTACACCTTC. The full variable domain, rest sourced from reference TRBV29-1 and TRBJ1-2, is SAVISQKPSRDICQRGTSLTIQCQVDSQVTMMFWYRQQPGQSLTLIATANQGSEATYESGFVIDKFPISRPNLTFSTLTVSNMSPEDSSIYLCSARGDRYGYTFGSGTRLTVV.

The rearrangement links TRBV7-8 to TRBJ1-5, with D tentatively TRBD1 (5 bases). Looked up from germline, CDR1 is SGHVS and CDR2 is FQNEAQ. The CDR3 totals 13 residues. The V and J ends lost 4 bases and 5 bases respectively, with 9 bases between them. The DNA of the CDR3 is TGTGCCAGCAGCTCAAACAGGTATCAGCCCCAGCATTTT. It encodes CASSSNRYQPQHF.